This T cell receptor beta chain was sequenced in a study of cytomegalovirus exposure and HLA in healthy donors. Study details: Earlier results showed roughly 120 million unique TCR beta sequences derived from about 179 million T cells. Study results and caveats: Most of the TCR beta V segments (in an earlier analysis) were productive either about 87% or about 30% of the time. Sequencing depth roughly uniform across donors was assumed in presence/absence analyses. With further analysis later on, most CMV-associated TCR beta chains appeared HLA-restricted.

The germline CDR1 and CDR2 sequences are MDHEN and SYDVKM. CDR3 length: 14 amino acids. V was shortened by 7 bases and J by 1 base, with 13 bases between the two germline ends. As concerns this clone: Its antigen is undetermined.

With 60 Vbeta and 13 Jbeta primers, the PCR was carried out. Assay: immunoSEQ multiplex PCR; the TCRdb copy retains only in-frame clones and omits some. This sample yields 100,000 to 150,000 clones, of which more than 60% are seen a single time; less than 2.5% belongs to the top ten. The sequenced sample consisted of PBMCs. This clonotype was sampled from a woman aged 40 to 49 in good health and CMV-seropositive. The J gene is TRBJ1-2, the V gene TRBV28; weak D call: TRBD1 (6 bases). The chain's CDR3 is CASTLNRDNYGYTF. The CDR3 DNA reads as TGTGCCAGCACTTTGAACAGGGATAACTATGGCTACACCTTC.